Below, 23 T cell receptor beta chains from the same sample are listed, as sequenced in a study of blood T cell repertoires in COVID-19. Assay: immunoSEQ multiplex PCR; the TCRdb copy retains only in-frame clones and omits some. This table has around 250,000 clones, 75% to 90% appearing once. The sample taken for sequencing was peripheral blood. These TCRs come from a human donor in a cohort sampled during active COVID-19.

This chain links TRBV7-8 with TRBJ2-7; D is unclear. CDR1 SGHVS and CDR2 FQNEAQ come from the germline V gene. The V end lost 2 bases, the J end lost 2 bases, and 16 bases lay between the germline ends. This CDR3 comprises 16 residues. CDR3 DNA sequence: TGTGCCAGCAGCTTACCAACCCCAGGTTCGACCTACGAGCAGTACTTC. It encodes CASSLPTPGSTYEQYF.

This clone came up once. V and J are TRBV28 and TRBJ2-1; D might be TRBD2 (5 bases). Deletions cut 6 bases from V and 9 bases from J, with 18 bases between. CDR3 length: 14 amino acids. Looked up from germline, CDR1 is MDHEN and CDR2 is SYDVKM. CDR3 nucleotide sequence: TGTGCCAGCAGGCTGGCCACTAGTTACGGTGAGCAGTTCTTC. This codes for CASRLATSYGEQFF.

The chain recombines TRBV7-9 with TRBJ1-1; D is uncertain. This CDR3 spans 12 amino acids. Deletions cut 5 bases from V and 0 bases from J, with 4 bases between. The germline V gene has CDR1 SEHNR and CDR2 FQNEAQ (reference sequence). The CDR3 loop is CASSRVNTEAFF. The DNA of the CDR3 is TGTGCCAGCAGCCGCGTGAACACTGAAGCTTTCTTT.

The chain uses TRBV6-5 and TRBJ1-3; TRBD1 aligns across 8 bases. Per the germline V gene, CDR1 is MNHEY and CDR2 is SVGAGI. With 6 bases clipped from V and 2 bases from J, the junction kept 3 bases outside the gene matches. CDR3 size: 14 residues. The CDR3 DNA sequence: TGTGCCAGCAGAACGGACAGGGCTGGAAACACCATATATTTT. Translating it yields CASRTDRAGNTIYF.

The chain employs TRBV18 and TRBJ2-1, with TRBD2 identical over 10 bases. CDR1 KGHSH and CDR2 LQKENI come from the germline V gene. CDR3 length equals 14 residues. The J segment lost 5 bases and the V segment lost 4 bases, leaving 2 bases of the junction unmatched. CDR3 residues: CASSRTSGNNEQFF. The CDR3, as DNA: TGTGCCAGCTCACGGACTAGCGGAAACAATGAGCAGTTCTTC.

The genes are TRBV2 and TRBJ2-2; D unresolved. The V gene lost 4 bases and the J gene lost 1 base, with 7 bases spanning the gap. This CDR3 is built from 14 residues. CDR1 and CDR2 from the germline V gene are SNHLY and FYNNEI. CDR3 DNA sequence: TGTGCCAGCAGTGTATACTGGAACACCGGGGAGCTGTTTTTT. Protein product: CASSVYWNTGELFF.

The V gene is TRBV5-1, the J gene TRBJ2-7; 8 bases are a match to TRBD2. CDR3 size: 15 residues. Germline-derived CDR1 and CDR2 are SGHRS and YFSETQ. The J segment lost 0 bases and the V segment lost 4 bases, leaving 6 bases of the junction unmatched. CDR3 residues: CASSPREGSSYEQYF. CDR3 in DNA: TGCGCCAGCAGCCCACGGGAGGGCAGCTCCTACGAGCAGTACTTC. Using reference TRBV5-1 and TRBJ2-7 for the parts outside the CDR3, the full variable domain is KAGVTQTPRYLIKTRGQQVTLSCSPISGHRSVSWYQQTPGQGLQFLFEYFSETQRNKGNFPGRFSGRQFSNSRSEMNVSTLELGDSALYLCASSPREGSSYEQYFGPGTRLTVT.

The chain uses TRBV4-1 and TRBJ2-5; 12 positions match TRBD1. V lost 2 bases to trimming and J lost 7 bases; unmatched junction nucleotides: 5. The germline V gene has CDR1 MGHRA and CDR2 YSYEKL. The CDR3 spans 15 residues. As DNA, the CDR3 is TGCGCCAGCAGCCAACCGGGACAGGGGGCGGGGACCCAGTACTTC. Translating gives CASSQPGQGAGTQYF.

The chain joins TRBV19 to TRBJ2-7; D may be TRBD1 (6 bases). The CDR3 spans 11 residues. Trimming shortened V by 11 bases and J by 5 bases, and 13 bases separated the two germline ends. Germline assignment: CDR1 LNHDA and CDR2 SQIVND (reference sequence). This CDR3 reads CACQQGHEQYF. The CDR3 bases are TGTGCCTGCCAACAGGGCCACGAGCAGTACTTC.

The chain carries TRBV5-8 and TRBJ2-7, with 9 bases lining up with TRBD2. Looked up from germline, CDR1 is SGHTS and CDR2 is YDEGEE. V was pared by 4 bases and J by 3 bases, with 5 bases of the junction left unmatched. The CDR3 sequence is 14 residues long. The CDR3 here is CASSKRLADYEQYF. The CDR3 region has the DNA TGTGCCAGCAGCAAGCGACTAGCGGACTACGAGCAGTACTTC.

The CDR3: CASSFQGQGGQPQHF. DNA for the CDR3: TGTGCCAGCAGTTTCCAGGGACAGGGTGGTCAGCCCCAGCATTTT. This chain links TRBV28 with TRBJ1-5; 9 nucleotides match TRBD1. The germline V gene has CDR1 MDHEN and CDR2 SYDVKM. J gave up 6 bases and V 3 bases, and 6 bases lay outside the gene matches. This CDR3 comprises 15 residues.

The CDR3 sequence: CASSLEGGAGELFF. The CDR3, as DNA: TGTGCCAGCAGCTTAGAAGGGGGCGCCGGGGAGCTGTTTTTT. This sequence joins TRBV7-2 and TRBJ2-2; 7 bases are a match to TRBD1. The CDR3 sequence is 14 residues long. Germline values: CDR1 SGHTA, CDR2 FQGNSA. The V gene end was trimmed by 1 base and the J gene end by 6 bases; junction bases not matched to a gene: 2. The variable domain in full, with the rest retrieved from reference TRBV7-2 and TRBJ2-2, is GAGVSQSPSNKVTEKGKDVELRCDPISGHTALYWYRQSLGQGLEFLIYFQGNSAPDKSGLPSDRFSAERTGGSVSTLTIQRTQQEDSAVYLCASSLEGGAGELFFGEGSRLTVL.

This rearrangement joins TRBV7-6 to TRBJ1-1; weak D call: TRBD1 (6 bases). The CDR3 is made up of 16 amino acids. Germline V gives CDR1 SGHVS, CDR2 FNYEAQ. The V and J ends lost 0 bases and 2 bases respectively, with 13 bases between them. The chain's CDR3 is CASSLAGGARNTEAFF. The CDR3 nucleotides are TGTGCCAGCAGCTTAGCGGGGGGGGCGCGTAACACTGAAGCTTTCTTT.

This CDR3 reads CASSPSVSQPQHF. In DNA form, the CDR3 reads TGTGCCAGCTCACCTTCAGTGTCTCAGCCCCAGCATTTT. This chain joins TRBV18 and TRBJ1-5, with D hard to call. Germline-derived CDR1 and CDR2 are KGHSH and LQKENI. V dropped 3 bases and J dropped 6 bases, with 9 bases sitting between them. CDR3 size: 13 residues. The full variable domain, in which reference TRBV18 and TRBJ1-5 provide the parts outside the CDR3, is NAGVMQNPRHLVRRRGQEARLRCSPMKGHSHVYWYRQLPEEGLKFMVYLQKENIIDESGMPKERFSAEFPKEGPSILRIQQVVRGDSAAYFCASSPSVSQPQHFGDGTRLSIL.

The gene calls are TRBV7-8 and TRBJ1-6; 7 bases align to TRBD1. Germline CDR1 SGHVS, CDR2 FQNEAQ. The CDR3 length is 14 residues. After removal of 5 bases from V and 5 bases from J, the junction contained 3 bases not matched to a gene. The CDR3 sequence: CASSQGTDNSPLHF. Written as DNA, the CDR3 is TGTGCCAGCAGCCAAGGGACAGATAATTCACCCCTCCACTTT.

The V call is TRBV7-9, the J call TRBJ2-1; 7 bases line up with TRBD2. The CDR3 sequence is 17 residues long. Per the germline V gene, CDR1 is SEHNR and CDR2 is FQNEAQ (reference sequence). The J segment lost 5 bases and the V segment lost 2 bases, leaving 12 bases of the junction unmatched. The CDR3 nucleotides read TGTGCCAGCAGCTTAATGGGGGAGCTAGCGGCTGACAATGAGCAGTTCTTC. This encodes CASSLMGELAADNEQFF.

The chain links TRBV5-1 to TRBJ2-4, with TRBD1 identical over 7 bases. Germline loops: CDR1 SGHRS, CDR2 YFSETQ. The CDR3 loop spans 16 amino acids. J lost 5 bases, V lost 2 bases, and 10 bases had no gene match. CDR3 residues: CASSFRPGGTENIQYF. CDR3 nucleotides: TGCGCCAGCAGCTTTCGCCCAGGGGGAACTGAAAACATTCAGTACTTC.

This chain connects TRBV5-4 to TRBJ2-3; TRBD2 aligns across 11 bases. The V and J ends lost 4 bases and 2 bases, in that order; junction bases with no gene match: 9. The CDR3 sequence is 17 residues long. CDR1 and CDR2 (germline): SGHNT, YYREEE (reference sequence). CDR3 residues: CASSGILAGAPTDTQYF. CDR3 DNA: TGTGCCAGCAGCGGTATACTAGCGGGGGCCCCCACAGATACGCAGTATTTT.

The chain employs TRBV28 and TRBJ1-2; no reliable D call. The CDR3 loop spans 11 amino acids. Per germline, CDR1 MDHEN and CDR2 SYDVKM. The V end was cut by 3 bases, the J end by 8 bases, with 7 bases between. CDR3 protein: CASSLREGYTF. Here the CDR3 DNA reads TGTGCCAGCAGTTTGAGGGAGGGCTACACCTTC.

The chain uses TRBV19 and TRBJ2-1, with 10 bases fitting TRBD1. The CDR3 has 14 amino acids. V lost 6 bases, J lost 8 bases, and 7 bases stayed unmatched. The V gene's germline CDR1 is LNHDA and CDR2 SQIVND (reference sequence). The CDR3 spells CASRGQGRLYEQFF. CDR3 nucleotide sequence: TGTGCCAGTAGGGGACAGGGGCGTTTATATGAGCAGTTCTTC.

For the CDR3, the DNA is TGTGCCAGTAGTGGGCAGATTTCTCTCAACTCCAGGCAGCCCCAGCATTTT. This codes for CASSGQISLNSRQPQHF. The chain uses TRBV19 and TRBJ1-5; D remains unclear. The CDR3 spans 17 residues. From germline, CDR1 is LNHDA and CDR2 SQIVND (reference sequence). Deletions cut 5 bases from V and 7 bases from J, with 24 bases between.

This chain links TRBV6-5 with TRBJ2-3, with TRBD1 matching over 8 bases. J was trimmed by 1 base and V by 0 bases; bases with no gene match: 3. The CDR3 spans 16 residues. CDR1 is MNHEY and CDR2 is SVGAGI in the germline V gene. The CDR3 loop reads CASSYSSRGRTDTQYF. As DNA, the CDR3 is TGTGCCAGCAGTTACTCGAGCAGGGGGCGCACAGATACGCAGTATTTT.

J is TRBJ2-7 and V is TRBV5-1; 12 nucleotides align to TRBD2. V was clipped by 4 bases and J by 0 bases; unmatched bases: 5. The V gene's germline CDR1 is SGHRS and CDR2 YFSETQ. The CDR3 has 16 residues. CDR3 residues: CASSGGLAGTSYEQYF. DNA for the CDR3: TGCGCCAGCAGCGGAGGACTAGCGGGGACCTCCTACGAGCAGTACTTC.